Following are 14 T cell receptor beta chains from one sample sequenced in a study of cytomegalovirus exposure and HLA in healthy donors (dated 2017 in TCRdb). Libraries were constructed by the immunoSEQ multiplex PCR assay. For the multiplex PCR, a mixture combining 60 forward primers for TCR Vbeta segments and 13 reverse primers for TCR Jbeta segments was used. The table comes from immuneACCESS by way of TCRdb, which keeps in-frame sequences with V and J called. Part of the clones is missing from these tables; in studies checked, under half for an unresolved V gene and the rest for unknown reasons. This sample is represented by about 91,000 clones; approximately 69% of them were singletons. The top ten constitute about 1.3% of the sample. Material: PBMCs. Every receptor here comes from a female donor in good health and CMV-seronegative.

The genes are TRBV29-1 and TRBJ1-1; TRBD1 is a possible D gene (5 bases). The V end lost 7 bases, the J end lost 0 bases, and 12 bases lay between the germline ends. Germline-derived CDR1 and CDR2 are SQVTM and ANQGSEA. The CDR3 has 13 amino acids. CDR3 residues: CSAETVMNTEAFF. DNA for the CDR3: TGCAGCGCAGAGACAGTAATGAACACTGAAGCTTTCTTT.

The gene calls are TRBV5-4 and TRBJ1-1; a possible D gene is TRBD1 (5 bases). The germline gives CDR1 SGHNT, CDR2 YYREEE (reference sequence). V gave up 5 bases and J gave up 5 bases, with 16 bases separating them. The CDR3 covers 14 residues. The CDR3 sequence is CASRPDMGGTEAFF. Here the CDR3 DNA reads TGTGCCAGCAGGCCCGACATGGGGGGGACTGAAGCTTTCTTT.

J is TRBJ2-7 and V is TRBV27; 12 bases match TRBD2. The germline CDR1 and CDR2 sequences are MNHEY and SMNVEV (reference sequence). There are 14 residues in the CDR3. Trimming removed 6 bases from V and 4 bases from J; junction bases left unmatched: 4. The CDR3 sequence is CASRTSGSIYEQYF. CDR3 nucleotides: TGTGCCAGCAGGACTAGCGGGAGTATATACGAGCAGTACTTC.

The rearrangement joins TRBV28 to TRBJ1-2; 7 bases are shared with TRBD1. The CDR3 loop spans 13 amino acids. The germline V gene has CDR1 MDHEN and CDR2 SYDVKM. V was clipped by 6 bases and J by 2 bases; unmatched bases: 3. CDR3 bases: TGTGCCAGCAGCCTGGGACAGAACTATGGCTACACCTTC. Amino acids: CASSLGQNYGYTF.

The J gene is TRBJ1-4, the V gene TRBV5-1; D is possibly TRBD1 (5 bases). V was shortened by 0 bases and J by 0 bases, with 15 bases between the two germline ends. Germline-derived CDR1 and CDR2 are SGHRS and YFSETQ. The CDR3 consists of 18 residues. CDR3 DNA: TGCGCCAGCAGCTTGGAGTTGGAGGGAGGGGCAACTAATGAAAAACTGTTTTTT. Residues: CASSLELEGGATNEKLFF. The whole variable domain, remainder taken from reference TRBV5-1 and TRBJ1-4, is KAGVTQTPRYLIKTRGQQVTLSCSPISGHRSVSWYQQTPGQGLQFLFEYFSETQRNKGNFPGRFSGRQFSNSRSEMNVSTLELGDSALYLCASSLELEGGATNEKLFFGSGTQLSVL.

The gene calls are TRBV5-1 and TRBJ1-1, with 8 bases fitting TRBD1. Germline CDR1 SGHRS, CDR2 YFSETQ. J lost 3 bases, V lost 4 bases, and 8 bases had no gene match. This CDR3 has 15 residues. The CDR3 coding sequence is TGCGCCAGCAGCCAGGCGACAGGGGCCCACACTGAAGCTTTCTTT. This sequence encodes CASSQATGAHTEAFF.

The rearrangement uses TRBV29-1 and TRBJ2-7, with a tentative D call TRBD1 (6 bases). Per germline, CDR1 SQVTM and CDR2 ANQGSEA. V lost 4 bases to trimming and J lost 4 bases, with 11 bases between them. This CDR3 region has 12 residues. The CDR3 region has the DNA TGCAGCGTTGTGGACAGTTCGTACGAGCAGTACTTC. Protein sequence: CSVVDSSYEQYF.

The chain combines TRBV5-4 with TRBJ1-5; D is perhaps TRBD1 (5 bases). Germline V lookup: CDR1 SGHNT, CDR2 YYREEE (reference sequence). The CDR3 is 14 amino acids. V lost 4 bases and J lost 0, with 8 bases in between. The CDR3 sequence is CASSVDSSNQPQHF. CDR3 nucleotide sequence: TGTGCCAGCAGCGTTGACAGTAGCAATCAGCCCCAGCATTTT.

The gene calls are TRBV30 and TRBJ1-5; no firm D call. This CDR3 contains 12 residues. The germline CDR1 and CDR2 sequences are GTSNPN and SVGIG (reference sequence). V dropped 3 bases and J dropped 9 bases, with 12 bases sitting between them. In DNA form, the CDR3 reads TGTGCCTGGAGCGAAAAAGGGAGGCCCCAGCATTTT. It codes for CAWSEKGRPQHF.

The rearrangement joins TRBV7-9 to TRBJ1-5; 10 bases fit TRBD1. The trim removed 1 base at V and 7 bases at J, leaving 10 bases unmatched. This CDR3 is 17 amino acids long. The germline gives CDR1 SEHNR, CDR2 FQNEAQ (reference sequence). This CDR3 reads CASSLVVATGGGQPQHF. The CDR3 region has the DNA TGTGCCAGCAGCTTAGTCGTCGCGACAGGGGGCGGGCAGCCCCAGCATTTT.

This clone was found a few times. V usage is TRBV19 and J usage is TRBJ1-1; D gene unclear. This CDR3 has 13 amino acids. The V gene's germline CDR1 is LNHDA and CDR2 SQIVND (reference sequence). The ends were cut back, 2 bases at V and 1 base at J, with 5 bases in the middle. CDR3 nucleotide sequence: TGTGCCAGTAGTATAAACGGGAACACTGAAGCTTTCTTT. It specifies CASSINGNTEAFF.

This chain links TRBV5-1 with TRBJ2-5, with 8 bases lining up with TRBD1. Germline CDR1 and CDR2: SGHRS and YFSETQ. The CDR3 totals 16 residues. The junction had 13 bases not matched to a gene; V was cut back by 7 bases and J by 2 bases. The chain's CDR3 is CASRQGARGDQETQYF. Here the CDR3 DNA reads TGCGCCAGCCGGCAGGGGGCGCGTGGGGATCAAGAGACCCAGTACTTC.

The V gene is TRBV10-1, the J gene TRBJ2-3; 13 nucleotides match TRBD2. The germline CDR1 and CDR2 sequences are WNHNN and SYGVQD (reference sequence). The V and J ends lost 4 bases and 3 bases, in that order; junction bases with no gene match: 7. The CDR3 spans 17 residues. The CDR3 coding sequence is TGCGCCAGCAGTGGAGGGACTAGCGGGGAGGTAACAGATACGCAGTATTTT. It translates to CASSGGTSGEVTDTQYF.

The CDR3 DNA follows: TGTGCCAGCAGCTTAACCCCGGCTAGCGACGAGCAGTACTTC. It is translated as CASSLTPASDEQYF. The V call is TRBV7-3, the J call TRBJ2-7, with D tentatively TRBD2 (6 bases). The V end was cut by 0 bases, the J end by 5 bases, with 11 bases between. The germline gives CDR1 SGHTA, CDR2 FQGTGA. The CDR3 has 14 residues.